This T cell receptor beta chain was sequenced for a study of identical twins. Study-wide results and caveats: Zero-insertion analyses were open to partial confounding by invariant MAIT and iNKT cells.

A word on this clonotype: The antigen remains undetermined.

The CDR3 covers 13 residues. The germline V gene has CDR1 SEHNR and CDR2 FQNEAQ (reference sequence). V lost 5 bases to trimming and J lost 0 bases, with 4 bases between them. TCRdb processed the 5' RACE reads anew with MiXCR; each CDR3 protein has one entry. The repertoire holds some 900,000 distinct CDR3 sequences, with more than 9% as singletons. The same sample was also used in a study of yellow fever vaccine responses in identical twins.

Sequenced: PBMCs. V is TRBV7-9 and J is TRBJ1-4; D is undetermined. The clonotype was recovered from a woman aged 18-35 years in good health. CDR3 amino acids: CASSDPTNEKLFF. CDR3 DNA: TGTGCCAGCAGCGACCCAACTAATGAAAAACTGTTTTTT.